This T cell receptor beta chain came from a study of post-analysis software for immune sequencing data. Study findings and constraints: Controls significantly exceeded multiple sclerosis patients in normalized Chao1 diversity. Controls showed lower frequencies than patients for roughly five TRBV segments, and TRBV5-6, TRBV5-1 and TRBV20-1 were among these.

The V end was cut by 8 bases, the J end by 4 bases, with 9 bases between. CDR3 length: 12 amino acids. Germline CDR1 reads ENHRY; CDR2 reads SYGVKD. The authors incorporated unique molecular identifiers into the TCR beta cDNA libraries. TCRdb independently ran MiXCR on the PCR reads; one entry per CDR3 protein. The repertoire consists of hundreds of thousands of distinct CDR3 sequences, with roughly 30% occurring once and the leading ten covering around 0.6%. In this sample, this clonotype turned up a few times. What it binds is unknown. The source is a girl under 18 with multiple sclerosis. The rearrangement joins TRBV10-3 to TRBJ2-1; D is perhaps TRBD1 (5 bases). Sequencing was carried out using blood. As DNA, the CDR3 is TGTGCCATCGGCGACAGTTACAATGAGCAGTTCTTC. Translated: CAIGDSYNEQFF.